The 8 T cell receptor beta chains below come from one sample, sequenced in a study of shared clonotypes between healthy human individuals. CD45RO-negative, CCR7-selected cells formed the naive CD8 fraction, which excluded terminally differentiated effector memory CD45RA+ cells. The repertoire was sequenced with immunoSEQ multiplex PCR; TCRdb's copy has only in-frame clones and lacks some. The sample carries hundreds of thousands of clones, roughly 96% recorded once. The sequenced material came from naive CD8+ T cells sorted from blood. Receptors were obtained from a woman in her twenties or thirties in good health.

The chain uses TRBV4-1 and TRBJ1-1, with D tentatively TRBD1 (6 bases). The V gene's germline CDR1 is MGHRA and CDR2 YSYEKL. Trimming pared 2 bases from V and 7 bases from J, leaving 14 bases between. The CDR3 extends over 14 amino acids. In nucleotides, the CDR3 is TGCGCCAGCAGCCAATCTGGCGGGGGCGGTGAAGCTTTCTTT. Amino acid sequence: CASSQSGGGGEAFF.

As for this clone: Other nucleotide sequences from this sample produce the same CDR3. The V gene is TRBV27, the J gene TRBJ2-7; TRBD2 might be the D (6 bases). The V gene lost 3 bases and the J gene lost 1 base, with 7 bases spanning the gap. The germline V gene encodes CDR1 MNHEY and CDR2 SMNVEV (reference sequence). The CDR3 is 13 amino acids. This CDR3 reads CASSFGGSYEQYF. The CDR3 nucleotides read TGTGCCAGCAGTTTTGGGGGGTCCTACGAGCAGTACTTC.

This clone was seen just once. The gene calls are TRBV19 and TRBJ1-5; the D is unclear. V lost 9 bases, J lost 2 bases, and 17 bases lay in between. The CDR3 is made up of 15 amino acids. CDR1 LNHDA and CDR2 SQIVND come from the germline V gene (reference sequence). CDR3 nucleotide sequence: TGTGCCAGCCGATTGTGGTCCGATGGCAATCAGCCCCAGCATTTT. Residues: CASRLWSDGNQPQHF.

This clone was recorded a few times. The chain combines TRBV6-5 with TRBJ1-1, with no clear D. This CDR3 comprises 13 residues. V gave up 1 base and J gave up 1 base, with 4 bases separating them. The germline gives CDR1 MNHEY, CDR2 SVGAGI. CDR3 loop: CASSYLENTEAFF. The CDR3 nucleotides read TGTGCCAGCAGTTACTTGGAGAACACTGAAGCTTTCTTT.

The V gene is TRBV19, the J gene TRBJ2-4; possibly TRBD1 for D (6 bases). This CDR3 contains 16 residues. Germline lookup yields CDR1 LNHDA and CDR2 SQIVND (reference sequence). The V and J ends lost 6 bases and 5 bases respectively, with 20 bases between them. The CDR3 DNA reads TGTGCCAGTAGGGTCGGGACACCAAAATCCCAAAACATTCAGTACTTC. This codes for CASRVGTPKSQNIQYF. Together with reference TRBV19 and TRBJ2-4, the CDR3 gives the full variable domain: DGGITQSPKYLFRKEGQNVTLSCEQNLNHDAMYWYRQDPGQGLRLIYYSQIVNDFQKGDIAEGYSVSREKKESFPLTVTSAQKNPTAFYLCASRVGTPKSQNIQYFGAGTRLSVL.

The chain links TRBV5-6 to TRBJ1-6, with TRBD1 as a possible D gene (6 bases). Germline V gene data show CDR1 as SGHDT and CDR2 as YYEEEE. The CDR3 consists of 12 residues. The V end was cut by 4 bases, the J end by 8 bases, with 7 bases between. The CDR3 loop reads CASSPGDSPLHF. In nucleotides, the CDR3 is TGTGCCAGCAGCCCAGGGGATTCACCCCTCCACTTT.

In its sample, this clone was seen once. This rearrangement joins TRBV27 to TRBJ1-1; 8 bases agree with TRBD1. Germline loops: CDR1 MNHEY, CDR2 SMNVEV (reference sequence). This CDR3 spans 14 amino acids. J lost 4 bases, V lost 5 bases, and 6 bases had no gene match. DNA of the CDR3: TGTGCCAGCAGTCCGACAGGGGCGGGCACTGAAGCTTTCTTT. Its translation: CASSPTGAGTEAFF.

As concerns this clone: Different DNA sequences within this sample yield the same CDR3. V and J are TRBV29-1 and TRBJ2-1; D is perhaps TRBD2 (6 bases). Per germline, CDR1 SQVTM and CDR2 ANQGSEA. Trimming left V 6 bases short and J 0 bases short, with 12 bases between. The CDR3 covers 14 residues. This CDR3 reads CSVVLASSYNEQFF. The CDR3 nucleotides are TGCAGCGTGGTCCTAGCGTCCTCCTACAATGAGCAGTTCTTC.